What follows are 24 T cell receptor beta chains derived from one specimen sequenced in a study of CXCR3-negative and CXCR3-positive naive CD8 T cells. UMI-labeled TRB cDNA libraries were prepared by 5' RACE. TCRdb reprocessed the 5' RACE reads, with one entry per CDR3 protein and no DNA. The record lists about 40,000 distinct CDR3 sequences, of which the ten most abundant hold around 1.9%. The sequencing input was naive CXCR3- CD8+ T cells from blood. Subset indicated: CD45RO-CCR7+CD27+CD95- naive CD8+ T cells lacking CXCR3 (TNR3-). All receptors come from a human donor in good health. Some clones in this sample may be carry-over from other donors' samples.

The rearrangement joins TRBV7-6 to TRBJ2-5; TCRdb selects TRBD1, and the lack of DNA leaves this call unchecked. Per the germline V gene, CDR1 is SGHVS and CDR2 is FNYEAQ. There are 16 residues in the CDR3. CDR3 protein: CASSRRPGQNQETQYF.

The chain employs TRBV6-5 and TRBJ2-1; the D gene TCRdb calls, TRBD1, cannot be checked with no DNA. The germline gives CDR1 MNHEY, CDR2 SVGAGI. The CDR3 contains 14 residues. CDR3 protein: CASSYSAAGDEQFF.

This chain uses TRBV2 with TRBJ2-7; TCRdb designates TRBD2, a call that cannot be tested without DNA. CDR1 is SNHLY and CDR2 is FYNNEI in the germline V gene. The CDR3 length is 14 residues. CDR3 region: CASSDYRPIYEQYF.

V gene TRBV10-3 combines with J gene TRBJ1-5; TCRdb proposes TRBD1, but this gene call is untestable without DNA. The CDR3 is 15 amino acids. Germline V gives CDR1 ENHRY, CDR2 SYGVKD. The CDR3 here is CAISSGDRGNQPQHF.

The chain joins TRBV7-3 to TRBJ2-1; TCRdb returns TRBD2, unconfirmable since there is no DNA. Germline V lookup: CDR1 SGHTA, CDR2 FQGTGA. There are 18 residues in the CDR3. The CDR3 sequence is CASSSGLAGGEHYNEQFF.

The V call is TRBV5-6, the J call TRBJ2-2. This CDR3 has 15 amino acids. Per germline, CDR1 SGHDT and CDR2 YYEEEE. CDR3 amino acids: CASSLMGENTGELFF.

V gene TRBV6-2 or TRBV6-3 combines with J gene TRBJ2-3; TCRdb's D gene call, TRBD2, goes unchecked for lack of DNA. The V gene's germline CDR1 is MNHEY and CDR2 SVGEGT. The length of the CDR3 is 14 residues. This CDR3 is CASSYGGGAYTQYF.

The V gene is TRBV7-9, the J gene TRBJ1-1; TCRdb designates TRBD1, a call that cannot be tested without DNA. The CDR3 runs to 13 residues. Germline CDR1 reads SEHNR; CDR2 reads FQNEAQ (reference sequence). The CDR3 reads CAGDDRLGTEAFF.

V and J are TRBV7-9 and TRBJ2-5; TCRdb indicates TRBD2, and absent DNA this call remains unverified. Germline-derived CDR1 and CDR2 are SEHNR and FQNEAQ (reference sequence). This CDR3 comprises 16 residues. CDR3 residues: CASSLARTSEGETQYF.

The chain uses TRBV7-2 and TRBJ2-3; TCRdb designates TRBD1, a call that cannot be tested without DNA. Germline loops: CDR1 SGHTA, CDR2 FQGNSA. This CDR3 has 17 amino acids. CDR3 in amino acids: CASSYRTAPFVGDTQYF.

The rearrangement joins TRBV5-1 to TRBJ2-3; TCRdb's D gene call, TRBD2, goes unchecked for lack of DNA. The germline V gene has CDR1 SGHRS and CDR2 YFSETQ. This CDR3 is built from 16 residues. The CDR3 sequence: CASSLYREGPGDTQYF.

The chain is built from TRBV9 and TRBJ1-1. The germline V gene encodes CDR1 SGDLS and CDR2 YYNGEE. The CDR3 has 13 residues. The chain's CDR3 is CASSVAGNTEAFF.

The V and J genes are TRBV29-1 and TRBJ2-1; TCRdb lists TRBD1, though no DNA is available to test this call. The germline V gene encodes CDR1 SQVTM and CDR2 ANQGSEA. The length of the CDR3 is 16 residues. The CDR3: CSLNGKGVPQFNEQFF.

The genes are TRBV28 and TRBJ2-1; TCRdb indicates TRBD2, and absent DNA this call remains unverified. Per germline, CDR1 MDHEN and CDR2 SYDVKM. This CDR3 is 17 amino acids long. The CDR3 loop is CASSLPAGGLPNNEQFF.

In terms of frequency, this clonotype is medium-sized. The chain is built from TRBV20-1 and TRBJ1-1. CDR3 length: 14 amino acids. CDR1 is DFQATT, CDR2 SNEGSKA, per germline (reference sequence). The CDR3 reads CSAREGGRNTEAFF.

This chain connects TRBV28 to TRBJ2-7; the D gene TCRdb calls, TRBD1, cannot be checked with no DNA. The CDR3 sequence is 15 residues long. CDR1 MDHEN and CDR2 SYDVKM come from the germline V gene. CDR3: CASSPRGLTPSEQYF.

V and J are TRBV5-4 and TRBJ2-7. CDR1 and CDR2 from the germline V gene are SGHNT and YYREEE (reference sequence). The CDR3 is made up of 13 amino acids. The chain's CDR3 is CASRSDSSYEQYF.

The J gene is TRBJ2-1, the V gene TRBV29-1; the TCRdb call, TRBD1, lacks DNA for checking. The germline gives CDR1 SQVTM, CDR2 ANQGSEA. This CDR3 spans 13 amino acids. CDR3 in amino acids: CSVAGGGYNEQFF.

CDR3: CSASGGGTGELFF. V and J are TRBV20-1 and TRBJ2-2; TCRdb's D gene call, TRBD2, goes unchecked for lack of DNA. The germline CDR1 and CDR2 sequences are DFQATT and SNEGSKA (reference sequence). The CDR3 is 13 residues long.

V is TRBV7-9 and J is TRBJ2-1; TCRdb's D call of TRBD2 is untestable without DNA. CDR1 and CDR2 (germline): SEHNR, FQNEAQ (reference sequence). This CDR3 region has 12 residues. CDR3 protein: CASTRHPGEQFF.

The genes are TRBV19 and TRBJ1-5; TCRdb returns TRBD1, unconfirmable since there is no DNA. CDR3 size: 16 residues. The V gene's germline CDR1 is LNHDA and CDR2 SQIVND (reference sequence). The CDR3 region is CASSIRDGRLFKPQHF.

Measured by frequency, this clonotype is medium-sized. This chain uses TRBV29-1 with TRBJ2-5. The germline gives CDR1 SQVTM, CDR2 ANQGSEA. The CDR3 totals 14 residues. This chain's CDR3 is CSVEIINSQETQYF.

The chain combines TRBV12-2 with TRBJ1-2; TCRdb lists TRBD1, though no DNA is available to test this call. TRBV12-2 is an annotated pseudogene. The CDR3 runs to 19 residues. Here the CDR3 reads CASRSFGTGSRGDSYGYTF.

The CDR3 here is CASFTGHNEQFF. The chain has TRBV6-6 and TRBJ2-1; as DNA is missing, the TRBD1 call by TCRdb cannot be tested. Germline assignment: CDR1 MNHNY and CDR2 SVGAGI (reference sequence). The CDR3 is 12 amino acids.